This T cell receptor beta chain was identified in a study of T cell responses to AZD1222 COVID-19 vaccine. Across the study: It was second doses at about 4 or about 12 weeks that were pooled.

Study-level points and caveats: Vaccine-associated CD4 TCRs ranged over spike, dominating at 160-218 and 743-854. In the spike-specific TCR repertoire, nearly half reportedly target unmutated variant regions. It was only 6 or 7 AZD1222 recipients who were seropositive at baseline.

In the case of this clone: Its specificity is not known.

Here immunoSEQ multiplex PCR was the method, and the copy in TCRdb shows in-frame clones only, minus some. The profile covers 150,000 or so clones, with roughly 90% appearing a single time and 18% taken by the ten largest. This CDR3 is 16 amino acids long. V was pared by 8 bases and J by 1 base, with 20 bases between. Germline V gives CDR1 SGHTA, CDR2 FQGNSA. The chain couples TRBV7-2 to TRBJ1-2; possibly TRBD1 for D (5 bases). This specimen consisted of peripheral blood, obtained on day 0 of AZD1222 vaccination. The clonotype comes from an adult in good health. The CDR3 DNA reads as TGTGCCAGCCGGCCTGAGGGGAGGCGGATTAACTATGGCTACACCTTC. This gives the protein CASRPEGRRINYGYTF. Together with reference TRBV7-2 and TRBJ1-2, the CDR3 gives the full variable domain: GAGVSQSPSNKVTEKGKDVELRCDPISGHTALYWYRQSLGQGLEFLIYFQGNSAPDKSGLPSDRFSAERTGGSVSTLTIQRTQQEDSAVYLCASRPEGRRINYGYTFGSGTRLTVV.